This passage covers 15 T cell receptor beta chains from one sample sequenced in a study of control samples from healthy donors and cancer patients. Profiling relied on immunoSEQ multiplex PCR, and the TCRdb table lists in-frame clones only, not all of them. The sample lists over 90,000 clones, 75% to 90% occurring once. Sequencing was done on a sample of PBMCs. These receptors all stem from a man aged 55-75 years with lung cancer.

Worth noting for this clone: Other DNA sequences in the sample encode the same CDR3. V usage is TRBV18 and J usage is TRBJ2-5; D uncertain. The CDR3 covers 11 residues. The V and J ends lost 6 bases and 3 bases respectively, with 5 bases between them. Looked up from germline, CDR1 is KGHSH and CDR2 is LQKENI. In DNA form, the CDR3 reads TGTGCCAGCTCCCCTGAAGAGACCCAGTACTTC. It is translated as CASSPEETQYF.

The CDR3 loop reads CATSDPGTGNNEQFF. DNA for the CDR3: TGTGCCACCAGTGATCCCGGGACAGGGAACAATGAGCAGTTCTTC. The chain joins TRBV24-1 to TRBJ2-1, with TRBD1 matching 9 bases. J gave up 5 bases and V 3 bases, and 4 bases lay outside the gene matches. CDR1 and CDR2 (germline): KGHDR, SFDVKD. CDR3 length: 15 amino acids.

The genes are TRBV6-5 and TRBJ1-5; D is undetermined. The CDR3 has 15 residues. Deletions cut 4 bases from V and 0 bases from J, with 10 bases between. Germline-derived CDR1 and CDR2 are MNHEY and SVGAGI. In DNA, the CDR3 is TGTGCCAGCAGTTTTTTTTGGGGTAGCAATCAGCCCCAGCATTTT. It encodes CASSFFWGSNQPQHF.

The genes are TRBV16 and TRBJ2-3; D is unresolved. Germline V gene sequence: CDR1 KGHSY, CDR2 FQNENV. With 1 base removed from V and 2 bases from J, the gap between germline ends came to 10 bases. This CDR3 has 15 residues. The CDR3 reads CASSQYGRDTDTQYF. CDR3 coding DNA: TGTGCCAGCAGCCAATACGGGCGCGACACAGATACGCAGTATTTT.

The chain couples TRBV3-1 (or the pseudogene TRBV3-2) to TRBJ1-2, with a tentative D call TRBD1 (6 bases). The germline CDR1 and CDR2 sequences are LGHDT and YNNKEL (reference sequence). Trimming took 3 bases from V and 8 from J, leaving 16 bases between them. CDR3 length: 14 residues. The CDR3 DNA reads as TGTGCCAGCAGCCATTCACAGGGACACGAGGGCTACACCTTC. It specifies CASSHSQGHEGYTF.

This clone was recorded only once. The chain joins TRBV7-2 to TRBJ2-3; maybe TRBD1 (5 bases). This CDR3 spans 14 amino acids. V was clipped by 1 base and J by 4 bases, with 9 bases between them. Germline loops: CDR1 SGHTA, CDR2 FQGNSA. The DNA for the CDR3 is TGTGCCAGCAGCTTAGTCAGGGTCGCAGATACGCAGTATTTT. It encodes CASSLVRVADTQYF.

The rearrangement uses TRBV19 and TRBJ1-5, with D perhaps TRBD1 (5 bases). Germline lookup yields CDR1 LNHDA and CDR2 SQIVND (reference sequence). Trimming left V 4 bases short and J 4 bases short, with 14 bases between. CDR3 length equals 15 residues. The CDR3 reads CASSNVGRENQPQHF. CDR3 nucleotides: TGTGCCAGTAGTAATGTGGGCAGGGAGAATCAGCCCCAGCATTTT.

This clone showed up just once. The chain links TRBV7-2 to TRBJ2-7; D is unresolved. The CDR3 has 12 amino acids. Germline CDR1 and CDR2: SGHTA and FQGNSA. The V gene lost 0 bases and the J gene lost 3 bases, with 3 bases spanning the gap. The CDR3 loop reads CASSLAFYEQYF. In nucleotides, the CDR3 is TGTGCCAGCAGCTTAGCCTTCTACGAGCAGTACTTC.

The chain has TRBV9 and TRBJ2-7; D possibly corresponds to TRBD1 (6 bases). V was cut by 3 bases and J by 0 bases, with 10 bases left in between. Germline CDR1 is SGDLS and CDR2 is YYNGEE. The CDR3 has 14 residues. Here the CDR3 DNA reads TGTGCCAGCAGCGGTGGGACATACTCCTACGAGCAGTACTTC. It is translated as CASSGGTYSYEQYF.

This rearrangement joins TRBV5-4 to TRBJ1-1; D not certain. The CDR3 covers 11 residues. Trimming removed 5 bases at V and 5 bases at J, with 7 bases between. Per germline, CDR1 SGHNT and CDR2 YYREEE (reference sequence). The CDR3 DNA sequence: TGTGCCAGCAGGACGGAGACTGAAGCTTTCTTT. Translated, it gives CASRTETEAFF.

V and J are TRBV6-5 and TRBJ1-6; D is ambiguous. CDR1 is MNHEY and CDR2 is SVGAGI in the germline V gene. The CDR3 loop spans 12 amino acids. Deletions cut 7 bases from V and 7 bases from J, with 8 bases between. The CDR3, as DNA: TGTGCCAGCACCAACCCCAATTCACCCCTCCACTTT. This codes for CASTNPNSPLHF.

This chain uses TRBV11-3 with TRBJ2-7; D assignment may be TRBD1 or TRBD2 (5 bases each). This CDR3 has 14 amino acids. V was clipped by 5 bases and J by 6 bases, with 17 bases between them. Germline V lookup: CDR1 SGHNT, CDR2 YENEEA. As DNA, the CDR3 is TGTGCCAGCAGCACGGGGCCAGGTGTAGGCGAGCAGTACGTC. This codes for CASSTGPGVGEQYV.

V gene TRBV3-1 (or the pseudogene TRBV3-2) combines with J gene TRBJ2-1; 7 bases align to TRBD1. CDR1 and CDR2 (germline): LGHDT, YNNKEL (reference sequence). This CDR3 region has 13 residues. V was clipped by 5 bases and J by 9 bases; unmatched bases: 7. CDR3 sequence: CASSWTGPTEQFF. The CDR3, as DNA: TGTGCCAGCAGCTGGACAGGCCCGACTGAGCAGTTCTTC.

The chain carries TRBV27 and TRBJ1-4; 7 bases are shared with TRBD1. The CDR3 length is 14 residues. CDR1 and CDR2 (germline): MNHEY, SMNVEV (reference sequence). The V segment lost 3 bases and the J segment 8 bases; nucleotides outside the gene matches: 6. As DNA, the CDR3 is TGTGCCAGCAGTTTGACAGGGCGAGAGGAAAAACTGTTTTTT. This gives the protein CASSLTGREEKLFF.

The rearrangement uses TRBV3-1 (or the pseudogene TRBV3-2) and TRBJ2-1; 7 nucleotides match TRBD2. Germline V gene data show CDR1 as LGHDT and CDR2 as YNNKEL (reference sequence). V lost 0 bases and J lost 3; bases outside the gene matches: 5. This CDR3 is built from 16 residues. The CDR3 nucleotides read TGTGCCAGCAGCCAAGATGGGGGGGTAGTCTACAATGAGCAGTTCTTC. This gives the protein CASSQDGGVVYNEQFF.